This TCR beta chain is from a study of cytomegalovirus exposure and HLA in healthy donors. Study findings and constraints: Later analysis identified a missense DCLRE1C variant that was linked to TCR beta V- and J-gene trimming.

A multiplex PCR was run with 60 Vbeta primers and 13 Jbeta primers. The assay was immunoSEQ multiplex PCR, and TCRdb's table has in-frame clones only and misses some. The repertoire holds about 240,000 clones, 80% to 90% seen once, with 0.24% in the top ten. Details on this clone: Its antigen is unidentified.

This CDR3 has 15 amino acids. Trimming removed 1 base from V and 2 bases from J, with 9 bases in between. Germline V lookup: CDR1 SNHLY, CDR2 FYNNEI. The chain recombines TRBV2 with TRBJ1-5; D gene uncertain. The receptor's source is a girl aged 2 to 10 in good health and CMV-seronegative. Sample: PBMCs. CDR3 DNA: TGTGCCAGCAGTGAAGGCCCGGGTGGCAATCAGCCCCAGCATTTT. Residues: CASSEGPGGNQPQHF.